This entry features one TCR beta chain sequence. The data were produced by immunoSEQ multiplex PCR, yet TCRdb's version contains in-frame clones alone and is incomplete. Of about 47,000 clones listed, around 87% were seen once; the top ten hold under 9.5%. CDR3 length: 16 residues. Trimming cost V 6 bases and J 0 bases; bases outside gene matches: 6. Germline V gives CDR1 SGHAT, CDR2 FQNNGV. This sample is drawn from a study of T cell changes during pregnancy in multiple sclerosis. The chain is built from TRBV11-2 and TRBJ2-2; 8 bases line up with TRBD2. The specimen comprised CD8+ T cells from peripheral blood mononuclear cells, sampled in the second trimester of pregnancy. The TCR originated in a female donor with multiple sclerosis, enrolled in a pregnancy study. The CDR3 here is CASSRVSGANTGELFF. The CDR3 DNA follows: TGTGCCAGCAGTCGAGTTAGCGGGGCGAACACCGGGGAGCTGTTTTTT.